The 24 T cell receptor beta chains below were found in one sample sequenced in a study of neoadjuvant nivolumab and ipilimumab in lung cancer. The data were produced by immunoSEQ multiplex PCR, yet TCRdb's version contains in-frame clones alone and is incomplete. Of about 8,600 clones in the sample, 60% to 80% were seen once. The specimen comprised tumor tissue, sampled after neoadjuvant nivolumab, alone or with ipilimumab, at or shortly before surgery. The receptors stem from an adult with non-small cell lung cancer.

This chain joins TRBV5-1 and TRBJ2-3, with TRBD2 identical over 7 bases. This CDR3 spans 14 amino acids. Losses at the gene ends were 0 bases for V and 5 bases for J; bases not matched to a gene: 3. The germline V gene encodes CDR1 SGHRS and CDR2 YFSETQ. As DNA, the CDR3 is TGCGCCAGCAGCTTGGCAGTAGCGGGAGATACGCAGTATTTT. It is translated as CASSLAVAGDTQYF. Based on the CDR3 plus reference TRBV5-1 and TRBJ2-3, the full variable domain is KAGVTQTPRYLIKTRGQQVTLSCSPISGHRSVSWYQQTPGQGLQFLFEYFSETQRNKGNFPGRFSGRQFSNSRSEMNVSTLELGDSALYLCASSLAVAGDTQYFGPGTRLTVL.

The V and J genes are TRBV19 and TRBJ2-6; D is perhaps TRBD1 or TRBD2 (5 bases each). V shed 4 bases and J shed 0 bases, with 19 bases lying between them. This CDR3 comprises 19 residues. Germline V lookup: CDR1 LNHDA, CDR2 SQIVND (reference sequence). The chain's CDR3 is CASSSASAGSSSGANVLTF. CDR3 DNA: TGTGCCAGTAGTAGCGCCTCGGCAGGGAGTTCCTCTGGGGCCAACGTCCTGACTTTC.

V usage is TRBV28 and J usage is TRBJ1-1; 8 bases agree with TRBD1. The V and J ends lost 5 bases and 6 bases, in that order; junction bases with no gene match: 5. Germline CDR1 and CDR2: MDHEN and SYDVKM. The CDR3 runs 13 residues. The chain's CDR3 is CASSQQDRAEAFF. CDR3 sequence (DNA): TGTGCCAGCAGTCAACAGGACAGGGCTGAAGCTTTCTTT.

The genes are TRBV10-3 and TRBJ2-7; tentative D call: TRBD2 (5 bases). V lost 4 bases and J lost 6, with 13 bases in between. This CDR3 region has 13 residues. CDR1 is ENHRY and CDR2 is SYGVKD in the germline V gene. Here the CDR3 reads CAISGRPAGEQYF. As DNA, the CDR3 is TGTGCCATCAGTGGGCGGCCCGCGGGCGAGCAGTACTTC.

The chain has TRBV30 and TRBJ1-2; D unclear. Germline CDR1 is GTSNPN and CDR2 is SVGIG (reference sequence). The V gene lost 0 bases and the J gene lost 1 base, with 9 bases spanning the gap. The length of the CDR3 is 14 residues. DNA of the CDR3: TGTGCCTGGAGTGTACGCACACGTAACTATGGCTACACCTTC. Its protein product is CAWSVRTRNYGYTF.

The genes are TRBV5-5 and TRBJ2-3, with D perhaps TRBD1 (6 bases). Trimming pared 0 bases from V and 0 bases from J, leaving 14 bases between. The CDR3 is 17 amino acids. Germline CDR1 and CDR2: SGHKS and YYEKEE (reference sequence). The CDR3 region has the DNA TGTGCCAGCAGCTTGGCATGGGACACAACTAGCACAGATACGCAGTATTTT. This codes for CASSLAWDTTSTDTQYF. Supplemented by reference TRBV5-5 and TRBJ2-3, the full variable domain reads DAGVTQSPTHLIKTRGQQVTLRCSPISGHKSVSWYQQVLGQGPQFIFQYYEKEERGRGNFPDRFSARQFPNYSSELNVNALLLGDSALYLCASSLAWDTTSTDTQYFGPGTRLTVL.

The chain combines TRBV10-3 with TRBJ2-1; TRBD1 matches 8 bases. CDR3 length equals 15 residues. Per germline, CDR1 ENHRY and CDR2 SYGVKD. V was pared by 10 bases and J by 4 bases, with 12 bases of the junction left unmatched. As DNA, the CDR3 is TGTGCCACTAAGTCCGGGACAGGAAGGTACAATGAGCAGTTCTTC. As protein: CATKSGTGRYNEQFF.

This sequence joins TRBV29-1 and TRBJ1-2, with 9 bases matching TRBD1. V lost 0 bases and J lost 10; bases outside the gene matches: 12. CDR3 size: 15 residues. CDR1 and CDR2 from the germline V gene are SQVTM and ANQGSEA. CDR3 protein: CSVEDWTGARSAYTF. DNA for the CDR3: TGCAGCGTTGAAGACTGGACAGGGGCGAGGTCGGCCTACACCTTC.

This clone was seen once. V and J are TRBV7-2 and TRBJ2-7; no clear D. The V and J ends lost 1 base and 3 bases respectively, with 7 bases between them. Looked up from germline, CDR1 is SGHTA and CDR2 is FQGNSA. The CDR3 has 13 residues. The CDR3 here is CASSLDPGYEQYF. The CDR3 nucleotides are TGTGCCAGCAGCTTAGATCCCGGCTACGAGCAGTACTTC.

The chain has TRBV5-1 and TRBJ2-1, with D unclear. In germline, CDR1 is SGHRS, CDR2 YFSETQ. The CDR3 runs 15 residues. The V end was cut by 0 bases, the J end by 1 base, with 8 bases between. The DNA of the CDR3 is TGCGCCAGCAGCTTGGCAGTGGGATCCTACAATGAGCAGTTCTTC. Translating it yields CASSLAVGSYNEQFF.

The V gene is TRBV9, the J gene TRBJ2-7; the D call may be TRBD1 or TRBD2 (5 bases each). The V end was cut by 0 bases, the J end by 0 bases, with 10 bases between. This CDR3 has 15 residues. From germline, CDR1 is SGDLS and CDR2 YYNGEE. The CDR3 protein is CASSVGGAFSYEQYF. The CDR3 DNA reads TGTGCCAGCAGCGTAGGAGGGGCGTTCTCCTACGAGCAGTACTTC.

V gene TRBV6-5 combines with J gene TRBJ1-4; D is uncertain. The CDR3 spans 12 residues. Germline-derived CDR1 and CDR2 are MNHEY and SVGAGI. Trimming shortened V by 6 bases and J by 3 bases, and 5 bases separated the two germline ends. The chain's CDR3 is CASSGPNEKLFF. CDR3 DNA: TGTGCCAGCAGCGGGCCTAATGAAAAACTGTTTTTT.

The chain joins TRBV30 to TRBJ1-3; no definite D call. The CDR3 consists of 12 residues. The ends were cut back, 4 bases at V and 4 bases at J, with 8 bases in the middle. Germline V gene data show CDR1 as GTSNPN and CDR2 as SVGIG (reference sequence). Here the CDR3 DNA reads TGTGCCTGGAACCCCAGGGGAAACACCATATATTTT. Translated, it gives CAWNPRGNTIYF.

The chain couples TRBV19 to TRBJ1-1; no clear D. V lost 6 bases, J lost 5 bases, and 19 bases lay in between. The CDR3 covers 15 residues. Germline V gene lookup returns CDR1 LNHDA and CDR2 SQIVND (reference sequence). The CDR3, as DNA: TGTGCCAGTAGGGCATTCTTAGGAACTGAGACTGAAGCTTTCTTT. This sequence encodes CASRAFLGTETEAFF.

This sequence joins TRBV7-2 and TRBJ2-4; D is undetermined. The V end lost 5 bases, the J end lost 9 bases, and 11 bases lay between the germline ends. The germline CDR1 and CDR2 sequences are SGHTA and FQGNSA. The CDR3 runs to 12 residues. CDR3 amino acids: CASSIQESIQYF. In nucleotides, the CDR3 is TGTGCCAGCAGCATTCAGGAATCCATTCAGTACTTC.

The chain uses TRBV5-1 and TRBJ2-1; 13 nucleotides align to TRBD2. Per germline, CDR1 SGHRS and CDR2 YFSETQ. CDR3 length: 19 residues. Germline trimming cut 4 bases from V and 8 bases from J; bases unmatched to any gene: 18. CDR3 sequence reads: CASSKGQILAGGYRDEQFF. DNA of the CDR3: TGCGCCAGCAGCAAGGGACAGATACTAGCGGGAGGGTATCGGGATGAGCAGTTCTTC.

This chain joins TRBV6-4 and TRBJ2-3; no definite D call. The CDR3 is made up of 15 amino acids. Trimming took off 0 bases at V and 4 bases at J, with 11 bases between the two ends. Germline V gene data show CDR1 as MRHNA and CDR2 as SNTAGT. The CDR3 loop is CASSDSADHSDTQYF. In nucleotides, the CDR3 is TGTGCCAGCAGTGACTCGGCGGACCACTCAGATACGCAGTATTTT.

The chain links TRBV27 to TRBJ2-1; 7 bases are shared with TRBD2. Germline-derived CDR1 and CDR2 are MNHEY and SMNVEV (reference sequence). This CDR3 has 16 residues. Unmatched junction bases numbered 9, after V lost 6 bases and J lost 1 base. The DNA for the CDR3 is TGTGCCAGCAGACGTCACGGGAGGTGGTCCTACAATGAGCAGTTCTTC. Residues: CASRRHGRWSYNEQFF.

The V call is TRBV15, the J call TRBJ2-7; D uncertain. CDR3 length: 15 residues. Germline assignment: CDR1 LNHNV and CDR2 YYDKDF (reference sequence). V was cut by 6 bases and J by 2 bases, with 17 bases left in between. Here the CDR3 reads CATRKPGHPTYEQYF. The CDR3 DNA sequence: TGTGCCACCAGGAAACCGGGCCACCCGACCTACGAGCAGTACTTC. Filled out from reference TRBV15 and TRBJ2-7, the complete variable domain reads DAMVIQNPRYQVTQFGKPVTLSCSQTLNHNVMYWYQQKSSQAPKLLFHYYDKDFNNEADTPDNFQSRRPNTSFCFLDIRSPGLGDTAMYLCATRKPGHPTYEQYFGPGTRLTVT.

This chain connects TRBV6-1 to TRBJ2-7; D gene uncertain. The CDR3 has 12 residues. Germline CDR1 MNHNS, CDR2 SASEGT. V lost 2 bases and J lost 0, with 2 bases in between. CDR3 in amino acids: CASSESSYEQYF. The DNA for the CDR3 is TGTGCCAGCAGTGAAAGCTCCTACGAGCAGTACTTC.

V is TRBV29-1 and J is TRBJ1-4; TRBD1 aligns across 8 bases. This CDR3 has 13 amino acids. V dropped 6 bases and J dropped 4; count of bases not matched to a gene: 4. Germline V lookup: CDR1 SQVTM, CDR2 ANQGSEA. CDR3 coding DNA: TGCAGCGTACTCGACAGGGGTAATGAAAAACTGTTTTTT. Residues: CSVLDRGNEKLFF.

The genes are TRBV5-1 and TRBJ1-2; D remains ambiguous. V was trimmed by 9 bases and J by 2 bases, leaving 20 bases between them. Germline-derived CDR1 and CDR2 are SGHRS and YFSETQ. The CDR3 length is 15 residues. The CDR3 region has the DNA TGCGCCACCCACTCCACTCCCGGACTCAACTATGGCTACACCTTC. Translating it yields CATHSTPGLNYGYTF.

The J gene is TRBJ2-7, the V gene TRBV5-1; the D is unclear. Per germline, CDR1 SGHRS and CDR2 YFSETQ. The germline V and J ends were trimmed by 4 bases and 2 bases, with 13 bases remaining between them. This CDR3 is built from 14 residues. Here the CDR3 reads CASSVAFGPYEQYF. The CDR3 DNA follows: TGCGCCAGCAGCGTAGCCTTCGGCCCCTACGAGCAGTACTTC.

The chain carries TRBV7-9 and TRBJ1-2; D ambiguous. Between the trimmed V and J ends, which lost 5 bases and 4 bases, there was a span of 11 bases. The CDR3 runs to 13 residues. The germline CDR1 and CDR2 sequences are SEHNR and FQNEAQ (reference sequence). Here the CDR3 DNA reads TGTGCCAGCAGCACTATGGGCGGCTATGGCTACACCTTC. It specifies CASSTMGGYGYTF.